The next 9 T cell receptor beta chains were all read from a single sample in a study of OX40 agonist ivuxolimab in advanced cancers. Here immunoSEQ multiplex PCR was the method, and the copy in TCRdb shows in-frame clones only, minus some. Among tens of thousands of clones, around 83% were seen once, and the ten largest hold 5%. This specimen was CD4+ or CD8+ T cells sorted from blood, taken in a trial of the OX40 agonist ivuxolimab. These receptor sequences come from an adult with an advanced solid tumor such as melanoma, head and neck, liver or kidney cancer.

The rearrangement uses TRBV18 and TRBJ1-3; weak D call: TRBD1 (5 bases). The CDR3 totals 16 residues. CDR1 and CDR2 from the germline V gene are KGHSH and LQKENI. V was cut by 2 bases and J by 0 bases, with 11 bases left in between. In nucleotides, the CDR3 is TGTGCCAGCTCACCATATGACAGTTCCTCTGGAAACACCATATATTTT. Amino acid sequence: CASSPYDSSSGNTIYF.

As DNA, the CDR3 is TGTGCCAGCAGACGACTAGCGGAGTACACAGATACGCAGTATTTT. It specifies CASRRLAEYTDTQYF. The genes are TRBV6-5 and TRBJ2-3, with TRBD2 matching over 9 bases. Germline V gives CDR1 MNHEY, CDR2 SVGAGI. Trimming took 6 bases from V and 2 from J; bases not matched to a gene: 6. This CDR3 has 15 amino acids.

This rearrangement joins TRBV4-1 to TRBJ2-2; TRBD2 aligns across 16 bases. V lost 3 bases to trimming and J lost 7 bases; unmatched junction nucleotides: 2. The CDR3 has 16 residues. Germline CDR1 is MGHRA and CDR2 is YSYEKL. In DNA form, the CDR3 reads TGCGCCAGCAGCCAGGGACTAGCGGGAGGGTACGGGGAGCTGTTTTTT. Translation gives CASSQGLAGGYGELFF.

This clone has more than one count but fewer than ten. The chain carries TRBV18 and TRBJ2-5; D remains unclear. V was trimmed by 2 bases and J by 4 bases, leaving 8 bases between them. The CDR3 sequence is 13 residues long. CDR1 and CDR2 (germline): KGHSH, LQKENI. The CDR3 sequence is CASSPRLLETQYF. The CDR3 coding sequence is TGTGCCAGCTCACCAAGGTTGTTAGAGACCCAGTACTTC.

The V call is TRBV2, the J call TRBJ2-1; a weak D match, TRBD2 (6 bases). The CDR3 length is 10 residues. Trimming took off 8 bases at V and 7 bases at J, with 6 bases between the two ends. The V gene's germline CDR1 is SNHLY and CDR2 FYNNEI. In DNA, the CDR3 is TGTGCCAGCGGGGGGAATGAGCAGTTCTTC. Translated, it gives CASGGNEQFF.

The chain has TRBV27 and TRBJ2-3; tentatively, D is TRBD2 (5 bases). CDR3 length: 16 amino acids. The V gene lost 1 base and the J gene lost 0 bases, with 11 bases spanning the gap. Germline V gene lookup returns CDR1 MNHEY and CDR2 SMNVEV (reference sequence). CDR3 nucleotides: TGTGCCAGCAGTTTATTGGAGCGGACCAGCACAGATACGCAGTATTTT. Translated, it gives CASSLLERTSTDTQYF.

DNA for the CDR3: TGTGCCAGCAGCGTTCCAGCGGGAGGCCGTATGTTCTTC. Translated, it gives CASSVPAGGRMFF. This chain joins TRBV7-3 and TRBJ2-1, with TRBD2 matching over 9 bases. The J segment lost 15 bases and the V segment lost 5 bases, leaving 11 bases of the junction unmatched. Germline V gene lookup returns CDR1 SGHTA and CDR2 FQGTGA. This CDR3 comprises 13 residues.

This clone was recorded once. V gene TRBV5-1 combines with J gene TRBJ1-2, with TRBD1 matching 8 bases. Per germline, CDR1 SGHRS and CDR2 YFSETQ. Unmatched junction bases numbered 5, after V lost 4 bases and J lost 6 bases. The CDR3 runs to 13 residues. CDR3 sequence: CASSGQGGNGYTF. In DNA form, the CDR3 reads TGCGCCAGCAGCGGACAGGGAGGAAATGGCTACACCTTC.

The chain joins TRBV5-1 to TRBJ2-1; TRBD2 matches 9 bases. Trimming removed 0 bases from V and 6 bases from J; junction bases left unmatched: 4. The length of the CDR3 is 15 residues. Germline CDR1 and CDR2: SGHRS and YFSETQ. In DNA, the CDR3 is TGCGCCAGCAGCTTGGGTCTAGCGGGAACCAATGAGCAGTTCTTC. This codes for CASSLGLAGTNEQFF.